This passage covers 22 T cell receptor beta chains from one sample sequenced in a study of CD8+ T cells in alopecia areata. RNA, once extracted, was reverse transcribed into cDNA for use as the sequencing template. TCRdb keeps only in-frame clones here, not all; method: immunoSEQ multiplex PCR. Of 170,000 or so clones in the sample, roughly 63% were seen once. This sample comprised CD4+ T cells sorted from blood, obtained at week 0. Receptors were obtained from a human donor with alopecia areata.

The chain recombines TRBV11-2 with TRBJ2-1; 7 nucleotides match TRBD1. Germline-derived CDR1 and CDR2 are SGHAT and FQNNGV. This CDR3 has 15 residues. The V gene end was trimmed by 6 bases and the J gene end by 5 bases; junction bases not matched to a gene: 10. The DNA for the CDR3 is TGTGCCAGCAGGAAAGTGGGGGACAGAAACAATGAGCAGTTCTTC. It yields the protein CASRKVGDRNNEQFF.

About this clone: Other DNA sequences from this sample encode an identical CDR3 as well. The chain carries TRBV29-1 and TRBJ1-2; D call uncertain. Trimming cost V 1 base and J 1 base, with 4 bases left between them. This CDR3 region has 12 residues. Germline CDR1 and CDR2: SQVTM and ANQGSEA. The CDR3 DNA is TGCAGCGTTGAAGGGCTTAACTATGGCTACACCTTC. As protein: CSVEGLNYGYTF.

This clone was counted only a few times. J is TRBJ2-5 and V is TRBV30; the D gene is possibly TRBD2 (7 bases). The better agreement between TRBJ2-7 and the DNA end casts doubt on the J call. The length of the CDR3 is 15 residues. Germline values: CDR1 GTSNPN, CDR2 SVGIG (reference sequence). The CDR3 DNA reads TGTGCCTGGAGTGTACAAGGGGGGGTAGCCTACGAGCAGTACTTC. As protein: CAWSVQGGVAYEQYF.

The chain is built from TRBV19 and TRBJ2-4, with 7 bases identical to TRBD1. Germline CDR1 and CDR2: LNHDA and SQIVND (reference sequence). CDR3 length equals 15 residues. The V and J ends lost 3 bases and 0 bases, in that order; junction bases with no gene match: 2. As DNA, the CDR3 is TGTGCCAGTAGTATGGGACAGATAGCCAAAAACATTCAGTACTTC. Its protein is CASSMGQIAKNIQYF.

This clone was detected only once. The chain couples TRBV9 to TRBJ1-1; 8 nucleotides match TRBD1. The CDR3 runs to 14 residues. The germline V gene encodes CDR1 SGDLS and CDR2 YYNGEE. The V gene end was trimmed by 4 bases and the J gene end by 6 bases; junction bases not matched to a gene: 8. The CDR3 here is CASSSGQGGAEAFF. CDR3 nucleotides: TGTGCCAGCAGCTCAGGACAGGGTGGGGCTGAAGCTTTCTTT.

The rearrangement joins TRBV2 to TRBJ1-2, with D possibly matching TRBD1 (6 bases). Germline V gene data show CDR1 as SNHLY and CDR2 as FYNNEI. Trimming removed 3 bases from V and 5 bases from J, with 19 bases in between. The CDR3 totals 16 residues. CDR3: CASSDRGRFIKYGYTF. The CDR3 DNA sequence: TGTGCCAGCAGTGACAGGGGTCGGTTCATTAAGTATGGCTACACCTTC.

This chain uses TRBV30 with TRBJ2-6; tentatively, D is TRBD1 (7 bases). The germline V gene has CDR1 GTSNPN and CDR2 SVGIG (reference sequence). The CDR3 is made up of 18 amino acids. V shed 0 bases and J shed 0 bases, with 15 bases lying between them. The CDR3 DNA sequence: TGTGCCTGGAGTGTACGAGGCAGGGGGGTCTCTGGGGCCAACGTCCTGACTTTC. Protein: CAWSVRGRGVSGANVLTF.

V usage is TRBV28 and J usage is TRBJ2-7; D is uncertain. The CDR3 sequence is 11 residues long. V was clipped by 8 bases and J by 2 bases, with 7 bases between them. Germline V gene lookup returns CDR1 MDHEN and CDR2 SYDVKM. The CDR3 is CASESTYEQYF. The CDR3 bases are TGTGCCAGCGAAAGTACCTACGAGCAGTACTTC.

This rearrangement joins TRBV7-2 to TRBJ2-7; D remains ambiguous. Germline loops: CDR1 SGHTA, CDR2 FQGNSA. The V and J ends lost 4 bases and 0 bases respectively, with 16 bases between them. The CDR3 has 16 amino acids. The CDR3 DNA is TGTGCCAGCAGCTCCTGGAGATCGCCAAGCTCCTACGAGCAGTACTTC. It is translated as CASSSWRSPSSYEQYF.

The chain carries TRBV2 and TRBJ1-2; D perhaps matches TRBD1 (5 bases). Germline V gene data show CDR1 as SNHLY and CDR2 as FYNNEI. The germline V and J ends were trimmed by 6 bases and 4 bases, with 12 bases remaining between them. The CDR3 length is 13 residues. The CDR3 here is CASRSDSPYGYTF. The DNA of the CDR3 is TGTGCCAGCAGATCCGACAGTCCCTATGGCTACACCTTC.

Here the CDR3 reads CASNQVRGGNSPLHF. Written as DNA, the CDR3 is TGTGCCAGCAATCAAGTTCGTGGTGGGAATTCACCCCTCCACTTT. The chain has TRBV2 and TRBJ1-6; no firm D call. V lost 7 bases, J lost 7 bases, and 17 bases lay in between. CDR3 length: 15 amino acids. Looked up from germline, CDR1 is SNHLY and CDR2 is FYNNEI.

The chain couples TRBV29-1 to TRBJ2-2; D perhaps matches TRBD1 (6 bases). Trimming pared 1 base from V and 3 bases from J, leaving 12 bases between. Germline CDR1 SQVTM, CDR2 ANQGSEA. The CDR3 has 15 amino acids. The CDR3 coding sequence is TGCAGCGTTGAAGGAGGGGCAGGGGACACCGGGGAGCTGTTTTTT. This gives the protein CSVEGGAGDTGELFF.

This chain connects TRBV4-2 to TRBJ2-4; tentatively, D is TRBD1 (6 bases). The V end was cut by 1 base, the J end by 3 bases, with 16 bases between. Germline CDR1 reads LGHNA; CDR2 reads YNFKEQ. The CDR3 contains 17 residues. CDR3 DNA: TGTGCCAGCAGCCAAGCCTTCGCCAGGGGATTCAAAAACATTCAGTACTTC. Its protein is CASSQAFARGFKNIQYF.

The V gene is TRBV5-1, the J gene TRBJ2-1, with a weak D call TRBD2 (5 bases). CDR3 length equals 15 residues. Germline V gives CDR1 SGHRS, CDR2 YFSETQ. The V end lost 1 base, the J end lost 2 bases, and 10 bases lay between the germline ends. The CDR3 coding sequence is TGCGCCAGCAGCTTGAACACCGGGGCCTACAATGAGCAGTTCTTC. As protein: CASSLNTGAYNEQFF.

The DNA of the CDR3 is TGTGCCAGCAGCTTAAACGGACAGGCCTACAATGAGCAGTTCTTC. It specifies CASSLNGQAYNEQFF. The chain has TRBV7-3 and TRBJ2-1, with TRBD1 identical over 7 bases. V lost 1 base, J lost 2 bases, and 2 bases stayed unmatched. Germline lookup yields CDR1 SGHTA and CDR2 FQGTGA. There are 15 residues in the CDR3.

This clone showed up just once. The J gene is TRBJ2-7, the V gene TRBV5-4; TRBD2 is a possible D gene (6 bases). V was shortened by 0 bases and J by 3 bases, with 16 bases between the two germline ends. CDR3 length equals 16 residues. Germline CDR1 is SGHNT and CDR2 is YYREEE (reference sequence). The CDR3 spells CASSLGVPGVYYEQYF. DNA of the CDR3: TGTGCCAGCAGCTTGGGGGTCCCGGGAGTTTACTACGAGCAGTACTTC.

The chain employs TRBV5-4 and TRBJ1-4; no clear D gene. CDR3 length equals 15 residues. Germline V lookup: CDR1 SGHNT, CDR2 YYREEE (reference sequence). Trimming left V 0 bases short and J 4 bases short, with 10 bases between. The CDR3 sequence is CASSLAGGSNEKLFF. Written as DNA, the CDR3 is TGTGCCAGCAGCTTGGCCGGCGGGAGTAATGAAAAACTGTTTTTT.

The chain combines TRBV29-1 with TRBJ2-1; D is ambiguous. CDR1 and CDR2 from the germline V gene are SQVTM and ANQGSEA. V gave up 2 bases and J gave up 12 bases, with 17 bases separating them. The CDR3 totals 13 residues. In DNA form, the CDR3 reads TGCAGCGTTGAACTAGGCCATAGCTTAGGGCAGTTCTTC. Its protein product is CSVELGHSLGQFF.

V is TRBV30 and J is TRBJ2-1; unclear D gene. The CDR3 covers 12 residues. Germline lookup yields CDR1 GTSNPN and CDR2 SVGIG (reference sequence). V was shortened by 2 bases and J by 6 bases, with 8 bases between the two germline ends. The CDR3 spells CAWSSPVNEQFF. The DNA of the CDR3 is TGTGCCTGGAGTTCACCCGTCAATGAGCAGTTCTTC.

The chain carries TRBV30 and TRBJ1-1, with D possibly TRBD1 on 5 matching bases. The germline gives CDR1 GTSNPN, CDR2 SVGIG (reference sequence). V lost 0 bases and J lost 6, with 14 bases in between. The CDR3 is 14 residues long. CDR3 residues: CAWSVVGARAEAFF. For the CDR3, the DNA is TGTGCCTGGAGTGTGGTAGGGGCTAGGGCTGAAGCTTTCTTT.

The chain employs TRBV7-3 and TRBJ2-5; the match to TRBD2 covers 7 bases. Trimming took 5 bases from V and 5 from J; bases not matched to a gene: 5. In germline, CDR1 is SGHTA, CDR2 FQGTGA. There are 13 residues in the CDR3. The CDR3 region has the DNA TGTGCCAGCAGCACGGGACTAAGGGAGACCCAGTACTTC. Translation: CASSTGLRETQYF.

This clone was counted ten times or more. The CDR3 loop reads CATREGTLEKLFF. The CDR3 region has the DNA TGTGCCACCCGTGAGGGGACCCTCGAAAAACTGTTTTTT. The rearrangement joins TRBV15 to TRBJ1-4; tentative D call: TRBD1 (5 bases). Looked up from germline, CDR1 is LNHNV and CDR2 is YYDKDF (reference sequence). The CDR3 is 13 residues long. With 8 bases removed from V and 8 bases from J, the gap between germline ends came to 15 bases.